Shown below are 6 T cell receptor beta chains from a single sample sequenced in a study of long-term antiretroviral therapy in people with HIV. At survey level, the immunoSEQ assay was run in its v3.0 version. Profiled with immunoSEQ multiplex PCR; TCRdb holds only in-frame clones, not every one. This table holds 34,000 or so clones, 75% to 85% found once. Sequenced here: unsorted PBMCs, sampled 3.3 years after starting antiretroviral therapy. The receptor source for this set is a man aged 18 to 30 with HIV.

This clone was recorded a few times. This CDR3 is CASTPDGSGNQPQHF. CDR3 nucleotides: TGTGCCAGTACCCCGGATGGTTCGGGCAATCAGCCCCAGCATTTT. The chain joins TRBV19 to TRBJ1-5; D unresolved. The germline gives CDR1 LNHDA, CDR2 SQIVND (reference sequence). V shed 7 bases and J shed 2 bases, with 15 bases lying between them. The CDR3 runs to 15 residues.

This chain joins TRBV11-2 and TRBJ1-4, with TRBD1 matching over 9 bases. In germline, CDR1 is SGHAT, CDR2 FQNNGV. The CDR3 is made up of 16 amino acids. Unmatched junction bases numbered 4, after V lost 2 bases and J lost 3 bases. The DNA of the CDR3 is TGTGCCAGCAGCTTATTGACAGGGGGGGCTAATGAAAAACTGTTTTTT. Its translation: CASSLLTGGANEKLFF.

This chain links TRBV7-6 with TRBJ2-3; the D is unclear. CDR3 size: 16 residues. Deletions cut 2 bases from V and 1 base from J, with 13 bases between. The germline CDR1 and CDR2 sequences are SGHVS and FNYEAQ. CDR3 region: CASSLNPSQGTDTQYF. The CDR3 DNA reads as TGTGCCAGCAGCTTAAACCCCAGCCAGGGCACAGATACGCAGTATTTT.

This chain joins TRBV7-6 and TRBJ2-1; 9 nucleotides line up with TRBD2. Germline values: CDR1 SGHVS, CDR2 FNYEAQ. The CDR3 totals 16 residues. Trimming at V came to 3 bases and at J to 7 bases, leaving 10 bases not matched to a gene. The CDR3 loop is CASSFFSSGRGNEQFF. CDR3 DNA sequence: TGTGCCAGCAGCTTCTTCAGTAGCGGGAGAGGGAATGAGCAGTTCTTC.

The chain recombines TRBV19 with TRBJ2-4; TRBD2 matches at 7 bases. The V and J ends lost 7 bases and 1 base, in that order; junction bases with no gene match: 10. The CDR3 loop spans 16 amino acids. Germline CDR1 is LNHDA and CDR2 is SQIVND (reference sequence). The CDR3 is CASTQLGGAAKNIQYF. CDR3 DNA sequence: TGTGCCAGTACCCAACTGGGAGGGGCCGCCAAAAACATTCAGTACTTC.

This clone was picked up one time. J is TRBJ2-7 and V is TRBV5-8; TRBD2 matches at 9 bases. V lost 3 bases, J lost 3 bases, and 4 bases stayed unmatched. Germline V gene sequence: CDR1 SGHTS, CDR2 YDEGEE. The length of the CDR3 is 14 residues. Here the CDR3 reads CASSSGLARYEQYF. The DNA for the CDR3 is TGTGCCAGCAGCTCCGGACTAGCGCGCTACGAGCAGTACTTC.